The 6 T cell receptor beta chains listed next were all sequenced from one sample in a study of response to subunit inactivated influenza vaccine. TCRdb re-called the RT-PCR reads through MiXCR, storing one row per CDR3 protein. In the table there are almost 250,000 distinct CDR3 sequences, 9% to 15% of which are singletons. The specimen comprised non-naive T cells sorted from PBMCs, sampled 14 to 15 days before vaccination. The receptors were sampled from a man aged 50-59 years who received an inactivated influenza vaccine.

This rearrangement joins TRBV4-2 to TRBJ2-3, with 10 bases that match TRBD2. With 0 bases clipped from V and 1 base from J, the junction kept 1 base outside the gene matches. The CDR3 has 16 amino acids. Germline V gene lookup returns CDR1 LGHNA and CDR2 YNFKEQ. The CDR3 sequence is CASSQEAGGGTDTQYF. Here the CDR3 DNA reads TGTGCCAGCAGCCAAGAAGCGGGGGGGGGCACAGATACGCAGTATTTT.

This clonotype was counted only a few times. The gene calls are TRBV12-3 or TRBV12-4 and TRBJ2-1, with 7 nucleotides matching TRBD2. CDR3 length: 15 amino acids. J was trimmed by 12 bases and V by 7 bases; bases with no gene match: 18. The CDR3 region has the DNA TGTGCCAGCACCCCTACGACGACTAGCATAGTCAGGCAGTTCTTC. Encoded protein: CASTPTTTSIVRQFF.

The rearrangement uses TRBV4-1 and TRBJ1-5; D is unclear. Trimming left V 0 bases short and J 0 bases short, with 9 bases between. Germline values: CDR1 MGHRA, CDR2 YSYEKL. The CDR3 spans 16 residues. In DNA, the CDR3 is TGCGCCAGCAGCCAAGACCAGGTTAATAGCAATCAGCCCCAGCATTTT. Protein sequence: CASSQDQVNSNQPQHF.

This clonotype turned up a few times. The chain couples TRBV5-4 to TRBJ2-2, with D possibly being TRBD1 (5 bases). This CDR3 has 15 amino acids. Germline CDR1 SGHNT, CDR2 YYREEE (reference sequence). The V end was cut by 4 bases, the J end by 7 bases, with 17 bases between. The CDR3 reads CASSDSPIVGGELFF. In DNA, the CDR3 is TGTGCCAGCAGCGACAGCCCAATAGTTGGCGGGGAGCTGTTTTTT.

This clonotype occurred once. The genes are TRBV20-1 and TRBJ2-1; D might be TRBD1 or TRBD2, each matching 5 bases. The germline V and J ends were trimmed by 0 bases and 0 bases, with 9 bases remaining between them. This CDR3 region has 15 residues. Germline CDR1 DFQATT, CDR2 SNEGSKA (reference sequence). This CDR3 is CSARDLGASYNEQFF. DNA for the CDR3: TGCAGTGCTAGAGATCTCGGGGCCTCCTACAATGAGCAGTTCTTC.

The chain couples TRBV5-6 to TRBJ2-5; D might be TRBD2 (6 bases). CDR1 SGHDT and CDR2 YYEEEE come from the germline V gene. Trimming stripped 3 bases from V and 3 bases from J, with 15 bases between. This CDR3 contains 15 residues. CDR3 sequence reads: CASSSRDWRKETQYF. As DNA, the CDR3 is TGTGCCAGCAGCTCCCGGGACTGGAGAAAAGAGACCCAGTACTTC.